This T cell receptor beta chain was identified in a study of beta chain features in type 1 diabetes. The CDR3 covers 15 residues. In germline, CDR1 is SGHAT, CDR2 FQDESV (reference sequence). The V gene end was trimmed by 5 bases and the J gene end by 2 bases; junction bases not matched to a gene: 8. The sequenced template was cDNA made from the entire isolated RNA. Sequenced by immunoSEQ multiplex PCR; TCRdb stores in-frame clones only, minus some. The sample shows 150,000 or so clones, approximately 9.9% of them seen only once. In its sample, this clone was seen a few times. The sequencing sample was made of central memory CD4+ T cells from blood. The V call is TRBV11-1, the J call TRBJ2-7; 8 bases line up with TRBD2. The origin of this receptor is a woman aged 18-30 years in good health. The CDR3 is CASSQFSGTTYEQYF. CDR3 nucleotide sequence: TGTGCCAGCAGCCAGTTTAGCGGGACCACCTACGAGCAGTACTTC. Full variable domain (remainder filled in from reference TRBV11-1 and TRBJ2-7): EAEVAQSPRYKITEKSQAVAFWCDPISGHATLYWYRQILGQGPELLVQFQDESVVDDSQLPKDRFSAERLKGVDSTLKIQPAELGDSAMYLCASSQFSGTTYEQYFGPGTRLTVT.